A selection of T cell receptor beta chains follows, all from one sample in a study of blood T cells in healthy people across ages. TCRdb independently ran MiXCR on the 5' RACE reads; one entry per CDR3 protein. The repertoire includes 780,000 or so distinct CDR3 sequences, around three fifths of them detected once, and roughly 26% sits in the top ten. Sequencing input: blood. The receptors were gathered from a man in his forties or fifties in good health. CDR3s include the opening cysteine and the closing phenylalanine or tryptophan. The order of the fields is CDR3 length, V gene, clone size, D gene, J gene, CDR3 DNA, CDR3 protein. The D gene is left open where the match is weak. Clone sizes are given selectively: once, few, many, or a class where the clone is expanded.

>22|TRBV2|NA|NA|TRBJ2-1
TGTGCCAGCAGTCACTTCATCCCCTCCGGGACTCCTGGGCTTAGCTCCTACAATGAGCAGTTCTTC
CASSHFIPSGTPGLSSYNEQFF
>16|TRBV5-6|NA|NA|TRBJ1-1
TGTGCCAGCAGCTTGTATTCGGGACACACGAACACTGAAGCTTTCTTT
CASSLYSGHTNTEAFF
>14|TRBV12-3/TRBV12-4|NA|NA|TRBJ1-2
TGTGCCAGCAGCGCCAATACGAGAGACTATGGCTACACCTTC
CASSANTRDYGYTF
>14|TRBV20-1|NA|NA|TRBJ2-6
TGCAGTGCTAGAGTACAAACTGGGGCCAACGTCCTGACTTTC
CSARVQTGANVLTF
>11|TRBV11-3|NA|NA|TRBJ2-7
TGTGCCAGCAGAAATACGGAGGAGCAGTACTTC
CASRNTEEQYF
>16|TRBV12-3/TRBV12-4|NA|NA|TRBJ1-1
TGTGCCAGCATCTCCCCAGGCAGGGGAGGCGGAACTGAAGCTTTCTTT
CASISPGRGGGTEAFF
>13|TRBV6-6|NA|NA|TRBJ2-7
TGTGCCAGCAGTTACTCGACACCCTACGAGCAGTACTTC
CASSYSTPYEQYF
>15|TRBV7-2|few|TRBD1|TRBJ2-3
TGTGCCAGCAGCTTGGACAGGGGGACCACAGATACGCAGTATTTT
CASSLDRGTTDTQYF
>14|TRBV6-2/TRBV6-3|few|NA|TRBJ2-5
TGTGCCAGCAGTCCCCGCAGGGTTGGTGAGACCCAGTACTTC
CASSPRRVGETQYF
>15|TRBV29-1|NA|TRBD2|TRBJ2-2
TGCAGCTCAAGGACTAGCGGGAGTGGCACCGGGGAGCTGTTTTTT
CSSRTSGSGTGELFF
>17|TRBV12-3/TRBV12-4|NA|TRBD1|TRBJ1-5
TGTGCCAGCAGTCCTAGGACAGGGGCGTATAGCAATCAGCCCCAGCATTTT
CASSPRTGAYSNQPQHF
>15|TRBV6-2/TRBV6-3|once|NA|TRBJ2-1
TGTGCCAGCAGCCTTTATTCGGGGCAGTACAATGAGCAGTTCTTC
CASSLYSGQYNEQFF
>14|TRBV12-3/TRBV12-4|NA|NA|TRBJ2-5
TGTGCCAGCAGTTCCCCCCTGGCCCTTGGGACCCAGTACTTC
CASSSPLALGTQYF
>14|TRBV20-1|NA|NA|TRBJ1-5
TGCAGTGCTAGAGAACGGGGGGCTGATCAGCCCCAGCATTTT
CSARERGADQPQHF
>13|TRBV3-1|NA|TRBD1|TRBJ2-7
TGTGCCAGCAGCGACAGGGGGCCCGACGAGCAGTACTTC
CASSDRGPDEQYF
>14|TRBV12-3/TRBV12-4|few|NA|TRBJ2-1
TGTGCCAGCAGTTTGGGACTCGGTTACAATGAGCAGTTCTTC
CASSLGLGYNEQFF
>15|TRBV4-1|few|TRBD2|TRBJ2-2
TGCGCCAGCAGCGAACTAGCGGCGGTCCCCGGGGAGCTGTTTTTT
CASSELAAVPGELFF
>15|TRBV27|NA|NA|TRBJ2-7
TGTGCCAGCAGTTTAGAACCCCGGCAGAGCTACGAGCAGTACTTC
CASSLEPRQSYEQYF
>15|TRBV15|NA|NA|TRBJ2-6
TGTGCCACCGGGGGGGCAGGGACTGGGGCCAACGTCCTGACTTTC
CATGGAGTGANVLTF
>16|TRBV5-6|NA|TRBD1|TRBJ2-7
TGTGCCAGCAGCTTGGACATCGACAGGGGCTCCTACGAGCAGTACTTC
CASSLDIDRGSYEQYF
>16|TRBV3-1|few|TRBD1|TRBJ1-2
TGTGCCAGCAGCCAAGACCTAAGCGGGACAGGGGGTGGCTACACCTTC
CASSQDLSGTGGGYTF
>12|TRBV29-1|few|NA|TRBJ1-2
TGCAGCGTTGACCATGGACTATATGGCTACACCTTC
CSVDHGLYGYTF
>15|TRBV7-2|NA|TRBD2|TRBJ2-3
TGTGCCAGCAGTTACACTAGCGGGAGAAGGGATACGCAGTATTTT
CASSYTSGRRDTQYF
>14|TRBV12-5|NA|NA|TRBJ2-3
TGTGCTAGTGCCCCGCCGGCTTCCACAGATACGCAGTATTTT
CASAPPASTDTQYF
>18|TRBV6-1|few|TRBD1|TRBJ1-1
TGTGCCAGCAGTGTTAACAGGGGATTATCCCTAATGAACACTGAAGCTTTCTTT
CASSVNRGLSLMNTEAFF
>18|TRBV14|NA|TRBD2|TRBJ2-1
TGTGCCAGCAGCCAGGCCCCGGGACTAGCGGGAGGGCTGGGCGAGCAGTTCTTC
CASSQAPGLAGGLGEQFF
>16|TRBV18|once|TRBD1|TRBJ2-5
TGTGCCAGCTCACCCCTAACACCGGGACAGCTAGAGACCCAGTACTTC
CASSPLTPGQLETQYF
>15|TRBV7-2|NA|NA|TRBJ2-1
TGTGCCAGTAGCCAGAACCCAGCGGGTCTCGGTGAGCAGTTCTTC
CASSQNPAGLGEQFF
>16|TRBV7-8|NA|TRBD1|TRBJ2-7
TGTGCCTGCAGCACCCAAGGACAGGGGGTTCCCTACGAGCAGTACTTC
CACSTQGQGVPYEQYF
>14|TRBV12-3/TRBV12-4|NA|NA|TRBJ1-2
TGTGCCAGCAGTGTAGACAAAAGAGGCTATGGCTACACCTTC
CASSVDKRGYGYTF
>14|TRBV5-1|NA|NA|TRBJ2-7
TGCGCCAGCAACCACCCGGGGACCGCCTACGAGCAGTACTTC
CASNHPGTAYEQYF